The T cell receptor beta chain described here comes from a study of monozygotic twins with cystic fibrosis. A note on this clone: Its antigen is not identified.

Sequencing used immunoSEQ multiplex PCR; TCRdb keeps in-frame clones, though not all of them. This table holds under 10,000 clones, 97% to 99% found once. The study, taken as a whole, reports: The repertoire was suggested to be naive-dominated, clonality median roughly 0.0093. Unrelated CF individuals shared fewer identical clonotypes than monozygotic CF twins. Shared CDR3 numbers were not associated with age, concordance or severity. In 13 of 16 pairs, V gene usage was closest to the co-twin's.

Germline CDR1 is SGHTA and CDR2 is FQGNSA. The CDR3 runs to 18 residues. V was pared by 4 bases and J by 0 bases, with 20 bases between. The V call is TRBV7-2, the J call TRBJ2-3; no reliable D call. Sequenced: blood. The origin of this receptor is a girl aged 2-15 years with cystic fibrosis. The CDR3 loop reads CASSSPTRASLSTDTQYF. The CDR3 region has the DNA TGTGCCAGCAGCTCCCCCACCCGAGCATCTCTTAGCACAGATACGCAGTATTTT.